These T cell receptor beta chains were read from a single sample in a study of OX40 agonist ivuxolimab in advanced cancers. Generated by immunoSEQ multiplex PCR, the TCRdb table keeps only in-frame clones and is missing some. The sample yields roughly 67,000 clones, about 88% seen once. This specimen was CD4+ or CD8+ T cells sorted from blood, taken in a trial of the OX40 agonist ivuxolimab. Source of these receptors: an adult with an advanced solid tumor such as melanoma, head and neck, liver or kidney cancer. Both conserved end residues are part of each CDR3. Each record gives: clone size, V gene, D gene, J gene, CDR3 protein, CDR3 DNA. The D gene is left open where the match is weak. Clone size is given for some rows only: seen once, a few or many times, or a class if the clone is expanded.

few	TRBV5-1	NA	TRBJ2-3	CASSSWTARTDTQYF	TGCGCCAGCAGCTCCTGGACAGCGCGCACAGATACGCAGTATTTT
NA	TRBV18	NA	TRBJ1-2	CASSPLSTNYGYTF	TGTGCCAGCTCACCATTGTCGACTAACTATGGCTACACCTTC
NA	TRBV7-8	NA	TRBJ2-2	CASSLEQGGFGGELFF	TGTGCCAGCAGCTTAGAACAGGGCGGTTTCGGCGGGGAGCTGTTTTTT
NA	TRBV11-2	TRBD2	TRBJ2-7	CASSLTTGLGEQYF	TGTGCCAGCAGCTTAACGACGGGACTAGGGGAGCAGTACTTC
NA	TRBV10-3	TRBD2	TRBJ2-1	CAISAPSGNNEQFF	TGTGCCATCAGTGCTCCTAGCGGGAACAATGAGCAGTTCTTC
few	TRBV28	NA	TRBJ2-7	CASSRIRTASSYEQYF	TGTGCCAGCAGTCGGATAAGGACAGCGAGCTCCTACGAGCAGTACTTC
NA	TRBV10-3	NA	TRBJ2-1	CAISEREGGGNEQFF	TGTGCCATCAGTGAGAGGGAAGGGGGAGGCAATGAGCAGTTCTTC
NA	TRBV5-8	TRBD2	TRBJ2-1	CASSWGLERNNEQFF	TGTGCCAGCAGCTGGGGACTAGAGCGCAACAATGAGCAGTTCTTC
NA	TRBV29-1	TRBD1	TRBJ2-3	CSSDRGATDTQYF	TGCAGCTCCGACAGGGGGGCCACAGATACGCAGTATTTT
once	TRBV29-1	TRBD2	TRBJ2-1	CSVEGVSGLAGYNEQFF	TGCAGCGTTGAAGGCGTTTCGGGACTAGCGGGATACAATGAGCAGTTCTTC
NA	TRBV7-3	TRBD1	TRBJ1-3	CASSPGTGLGGNTIYF	TGTGCCAGCAGCCCGGGGACAGGGTTAGGTGGAAACACCATATATTTT
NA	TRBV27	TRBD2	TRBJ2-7	CASSTGRSHEQYF	TGTGCCAGCAGTACCGGGAGGTCCCACGAGCAGTACTTC
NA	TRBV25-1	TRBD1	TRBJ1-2	CASRGVLVGTGVYGYTF	TGTGCCAGCAGAGGGGTCCTTGTCGGGACAGGGGTATATGGCTACACCTTC
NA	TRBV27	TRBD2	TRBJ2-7	CASSPRLAGGESYEQYF	TGTGCCAGCAGTCCCAGACTAGCGGGAGGGGAATCCTACGAGCAGTACTTC